This T cell receptor beta chain stems from a study of a mutant IDH1 vaccine in newly diagnosed glioma. Repertoires were generated with immunoSEQ multiplex PCR, while TCRdb's copy carries only in-frame clones and drops some. This sample yields some 70,000 clones, of which approximately 84% are seen a single time; less than 15% belongs to the top ten. Time point indicated: week 23, last vaccination. Vaccinated patients received 300 ug of mutant IDH1 20-mer peptide per dose, with topical imiquimod. Comment on this clone: Its specificity is unknown.

This CDR3 spans 12 amino acids. Per the germline V gene, CDR1 is MNHNY and CDR2 is SVGAGI (reference sequence). V lost 4 bases, J lost 6 bases, and 10 bases lay in between. General study points: Any relationship between pseudoprogression and changes in top peripheral T cell clonotypes seemed absent.

The chain has TRBV6-6 and TRBJ2-7, with D hard to call. The sequence came from a man aged 18 to 30 with glioma. Source: PBMCs, taken from a glioma patient whose treatment included an IDH1 peptide vaccine. The CDR3: CASSSSLAEQYF. The CDR3 nucleotides are TGTGCCAGCAGTTCCTCCCTTGCCGAGCAGTACTTC.